This section outlines one T cell receptor delta chain sequence together with its context. For this DNA, TCRdb reports the protein of a much larger clone, which diverges at residue 4, most likely from a read error; the protein presented here is translated directly from the DNA. This record comes from a study of gamma-delta chains in newborns, infants, children. Study-level background: Innate gammadelta T cells reportedly expand polyclonally right after birth, driven by microbial exposure, per the title.

TCRdb re-called clones from the reads using CATT. The data show under 5,000 delta-chain clones, with 2.1% seen just once and 12% to 15% held by the top ten. This CDR3 contains 15 residues. Trimming took 6 bases from V and 2 from J, leaving 15 bases between them. Germline CDR1 is GEAIGNYY and CDR2 is EKD. The material sequenced was blood. The clonotype originates from a child who was a newborn, infant or young child, either healthy, febrile or measles-vaccinated (not recorded which). This rearrangement joins TRDV2 to TRDJ2, with D maybe TRDD3 (6 bases). The CDR3: CACNPLGSLTAQLFF. CDR3 coding DNA: TGTGCCTGTAACCCACTGGGCTCCTTGACAGCACAACTCTTCTTT.